These 2 T cell receptor beta chains were all obtained from the same sample, sequenced in a study of blood T cell repertoires in COVID-19. Clones were sequenced by immunoSEQ multiplex PCR, and TCRdb holds only the in-frame ones, with some missing. The sample records about 340,000 clones, 70% to 90% being singletons. What was sequenced was peripheral blood. These receptor sequences come from a woman aged 55 to 70 with COVID-19, enrolled during active disease.

The chain recombines TRBV5-8 with TRBJ2-7; maybe TRBD2 (7 bases). Trimming took off 1 base at V and 1 base at J, with 15 bases between the two ends. Germline V lookup: CDR1 SGHTS, CDR2 YDEGEE. This CDR3 spans 16 amino acids. The CDR3 sequence is CASSLIRGAPSYEQYF. The CDR3 DNA sequence: TGTGCCAGCAGCTTGATACGGGGGGCCCCTTCCTACGAGCAGTACTTC.

The V gene is TRBV9, the J gene TRBJ2-3, with TRBD2 matching over 15 bases. Per germline, CDR1 SGDLS and CDR2 YYNGEE. This CDR3 has 18 residues. J gave up 6 bases and V 3 bases, and 11 bases lay outside the gene matches. CDR3 protein: CASSATGTSGGFVDTQYF. Written as DNA, the CDR3 is TGTGCCAGCAGCGCCACCGGGACTAGCGGGGGGTTCGTGGATACGCAGTATTTT.